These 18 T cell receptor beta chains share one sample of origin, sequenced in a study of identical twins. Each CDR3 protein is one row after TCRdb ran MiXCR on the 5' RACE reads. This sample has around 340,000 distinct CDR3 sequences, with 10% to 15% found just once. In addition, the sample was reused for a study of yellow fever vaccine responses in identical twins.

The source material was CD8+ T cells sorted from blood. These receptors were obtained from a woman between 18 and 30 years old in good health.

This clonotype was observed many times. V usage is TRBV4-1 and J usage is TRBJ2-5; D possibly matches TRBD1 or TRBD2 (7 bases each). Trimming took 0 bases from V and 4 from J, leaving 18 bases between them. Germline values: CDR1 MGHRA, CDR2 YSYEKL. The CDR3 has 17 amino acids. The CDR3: CASSQEEQGEGGETQYF. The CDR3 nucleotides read TGCGCCAGCAGCCAAGAGGAGCAGGGGGAGGGTGGAGAGACCCAGTACTTC.

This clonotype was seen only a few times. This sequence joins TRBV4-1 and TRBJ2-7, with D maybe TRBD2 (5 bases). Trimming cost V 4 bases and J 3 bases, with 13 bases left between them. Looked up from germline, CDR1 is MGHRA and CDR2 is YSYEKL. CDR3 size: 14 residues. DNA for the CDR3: TGCGCCAGCAGCCCAGCCGGGGTAGGCTACGAGCAGTACGTC. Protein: CASSPAGVGYEQYV.

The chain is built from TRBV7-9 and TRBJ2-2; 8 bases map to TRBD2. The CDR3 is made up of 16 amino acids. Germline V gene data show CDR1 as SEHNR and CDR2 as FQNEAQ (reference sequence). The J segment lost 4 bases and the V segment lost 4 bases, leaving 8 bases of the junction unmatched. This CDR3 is CASSSSSGSSTGELFF. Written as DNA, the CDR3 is TGTGCCAGCAGCTCGTCAAGCGGGAGTTCCACCGGGGAGCTGTTTTTT.

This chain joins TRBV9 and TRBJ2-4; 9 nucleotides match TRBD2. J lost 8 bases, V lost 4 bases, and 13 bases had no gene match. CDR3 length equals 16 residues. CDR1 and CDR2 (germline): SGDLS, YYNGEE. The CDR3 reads CASSLRGGAGEDIQYF. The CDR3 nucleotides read TGTGCCAGCAGCCTGCGCGGGGGGGCAGGGGAGGACATTCAGTACTTC.

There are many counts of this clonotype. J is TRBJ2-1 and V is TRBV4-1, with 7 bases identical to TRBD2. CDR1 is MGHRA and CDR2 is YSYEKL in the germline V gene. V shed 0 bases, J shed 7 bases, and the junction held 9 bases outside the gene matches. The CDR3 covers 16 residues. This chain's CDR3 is CASSQELAGAGNEQFF. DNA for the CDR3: TGCGCCAGCAGCCAAGAGCTGGCGGGAGCGGGAAATGAGCAGTTCTTC.

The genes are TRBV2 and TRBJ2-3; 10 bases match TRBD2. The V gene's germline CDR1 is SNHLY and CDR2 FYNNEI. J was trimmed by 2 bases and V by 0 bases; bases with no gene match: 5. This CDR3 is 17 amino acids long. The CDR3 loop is CASSEASLAGFTDTQYF. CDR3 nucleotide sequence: TGTGCCAGCAGTGAAGCGTCACTAGCGGGGTTCACAGATACGCAGTATTTT.

This CDR3 reads CASSLDGQEQYV. CDR3 DNA sequence: TGTGCCAGCAGCTTAGATGGCCAAGAGCAGTACGTC. The genes are TRBV7-9 and TRBJ2-7; D unclear. The germline gives CDR1 SEHNR, CDR2 FQNEAQ (reference sequence). This CDR3 is 12 amino acids long. The ends were cut back, 1 base at V and 7 bases at J, with 8 bases in the middle.

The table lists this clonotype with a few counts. CDR3 amino acids: CASSFRTSTDTQYF. The CDR3 DNA reads as TGTGCCAGCAGCTTCAGGACTAGCACAGATACGCAGTATTTT. The chain links TRBV7-2 to TRBJ2-3; weak D call: TRBD2 (5 bases). Germline loops: CDR1 SGHTA, CDR2 FQGNSA. The CDR3 spans 14 residues. V shed 3 bases and J shed 0 bases, with 7 bases lying between them.

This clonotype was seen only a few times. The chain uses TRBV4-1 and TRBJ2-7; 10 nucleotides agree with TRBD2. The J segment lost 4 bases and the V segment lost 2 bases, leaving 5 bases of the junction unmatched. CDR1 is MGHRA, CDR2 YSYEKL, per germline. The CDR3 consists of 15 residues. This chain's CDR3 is CASSQTASGGYEQYV. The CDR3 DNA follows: TGCGCCAGCAGCCAAACGGCTAGCGGGGGTTACGAGCAGTACGTC.

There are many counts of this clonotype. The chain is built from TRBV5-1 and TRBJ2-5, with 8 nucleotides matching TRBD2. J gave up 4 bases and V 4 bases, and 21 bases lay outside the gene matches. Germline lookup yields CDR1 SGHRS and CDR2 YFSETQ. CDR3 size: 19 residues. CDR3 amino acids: CASSPKILAVPSRGETQYF. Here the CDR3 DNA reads TGCGCCAGCAGCCCCAAAATACTAGCGGTACCGAGTAGGGGAGAGACCCAGTACTTC.

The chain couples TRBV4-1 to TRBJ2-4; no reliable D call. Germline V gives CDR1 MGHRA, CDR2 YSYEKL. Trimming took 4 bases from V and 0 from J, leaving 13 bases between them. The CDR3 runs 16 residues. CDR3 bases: TGCGCCAGCAGCCCGCTTTTTTGGGTAGCCAAAAACATTCAGTACTTC. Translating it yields CASSPLFWVAKNIQYF.

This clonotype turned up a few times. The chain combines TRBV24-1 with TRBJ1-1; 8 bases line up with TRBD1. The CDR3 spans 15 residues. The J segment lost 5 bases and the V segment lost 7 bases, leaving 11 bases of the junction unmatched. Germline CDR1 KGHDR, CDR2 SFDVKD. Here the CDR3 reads CATRPTGESRTEAFF. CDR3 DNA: TGTGCCACCAGACCGACAGGGGAGTCGAGAACTGAAGCTTTCTTT.

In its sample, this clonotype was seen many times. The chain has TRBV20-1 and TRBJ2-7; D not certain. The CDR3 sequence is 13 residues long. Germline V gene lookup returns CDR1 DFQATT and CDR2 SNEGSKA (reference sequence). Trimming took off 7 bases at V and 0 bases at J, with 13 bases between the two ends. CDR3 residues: CSGYKGSSYEQYF. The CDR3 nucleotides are TGCAGTGGCTATAAGGGCAGCTCCTACGAGCAGTACTTC.

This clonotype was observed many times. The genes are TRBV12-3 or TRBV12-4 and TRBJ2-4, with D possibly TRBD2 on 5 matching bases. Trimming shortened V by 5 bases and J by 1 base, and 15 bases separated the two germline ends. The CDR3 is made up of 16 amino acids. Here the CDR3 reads CASSPVGERAKNIQYF. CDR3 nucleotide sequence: TGTGCCAGCAGTCCCGTCGGGGAGCGGGCCAAAAACATTCAGTACTTC.

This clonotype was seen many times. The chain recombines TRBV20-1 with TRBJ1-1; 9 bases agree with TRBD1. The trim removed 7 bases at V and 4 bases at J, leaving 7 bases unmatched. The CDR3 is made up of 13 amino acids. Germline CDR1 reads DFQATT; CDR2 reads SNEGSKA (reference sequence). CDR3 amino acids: CSVPQGAITEAFF. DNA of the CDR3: TGCAGTGTTCCACAGGGGGCCATCACTGAAGCTTTCTTT.

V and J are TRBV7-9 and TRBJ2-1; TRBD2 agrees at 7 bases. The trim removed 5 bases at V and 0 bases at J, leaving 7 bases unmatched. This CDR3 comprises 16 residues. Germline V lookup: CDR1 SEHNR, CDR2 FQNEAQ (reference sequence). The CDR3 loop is CASSGPTSDSYNEQFF. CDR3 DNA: TGTGCCAGCAGCGGCCCTACTAGCGACTCCTACAATGAGCAGTTCTTC.

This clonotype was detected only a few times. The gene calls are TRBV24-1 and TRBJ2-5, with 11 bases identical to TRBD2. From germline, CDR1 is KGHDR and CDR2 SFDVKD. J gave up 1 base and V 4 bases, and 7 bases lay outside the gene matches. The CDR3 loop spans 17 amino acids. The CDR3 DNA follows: TGTGCCACCAGTGACCCCTTTAGCGGGGGGGCCCAAGAGACCCAGTACTTC. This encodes CATSDPFSGGAQETQYF.

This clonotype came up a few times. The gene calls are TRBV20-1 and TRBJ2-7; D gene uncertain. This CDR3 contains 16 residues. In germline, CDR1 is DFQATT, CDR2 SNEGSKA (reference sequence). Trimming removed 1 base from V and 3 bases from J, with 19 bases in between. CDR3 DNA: TGCAGTGCTAGAGGATACGGAGCCCCCACCCGCTACGAGCAGTACTTC. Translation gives CSARGYGAPTRYEQYF.